A single sample gave rise to the 26 T cell receptor beta chains below, sequenced in a study of neurological immune-mediated disorders. TCRdb re-called the 5' RACE reads through MiXCR, storing one row per CDR3 protein. Of 45,000 to 70,000 distinct CDR3 sequences listed, around 4.2% were seen once; the top ten hold around 3%. The sequencing sample was made of PBMCs. These receptors were obtained from a man aged 50 to 59 with multiple sclerosis.

This clonotype was found many times. The chain joins TRBV4-1 to TRBJ2-5, with D possibly being TRBD2 (6 bases). Trimming shortened V by 6 bases and J by 1 base, and 15 bases separated the two germline ends. The CDR3 sequence is 15 residues long. Germline V lookup: CDR1 MGHRA, CDR2 YSYEKL. In DNA form, the CDR3 reads TGCGCCAGCAGGGGACTCGGCTCTAGCCAAGAGACCCAGTACTTC. It specifies CASRGLGSSQETQYF.

This clonotype appeared many times. The J gene is TRBJ2-3, the V gene TRBV28; 7 nucleotides agree with TRBD1. This CDR3 has 16 amino acids. Germline V gene lookup returns CDR1 MDHEN and CDR2 SYDVKM. Trimming cost V 3 bases and J 6 bases; bases outside gene matches: 12. The CDR3 region is CASSLLSRQGGDTQYF. As DNA, the CDR3 is TGTGCCAGCAGTTTGTTATCCCGACAGGGTGGCGATACGCAGTATTTT.

In this sample, this clonotype turned up many times. V is TRBV2 and J is TRBJ2-1, with 12 bases lining up with TRBD2. Trimming removed 4 bases from V and 8 bases from J; junction bases left unmatched: 6. This CDR3 comprises 15 residues. Germline V gene lookup returns CDR1 SNHLY and CDR2 FYNNEI. The CDR3 DNA follows: TGTGCCAGCAGTGCCCTAGCGGGGGGGAATCATGAGCAGTTCTTC. Its protein is CASSALAGGNHEQFF.

The CDR3 bases are TGCGCCAGCAGCGTACAGGGGGCCAACGAGCAGTACTTC. It translates to CASSVQGANEQYF. V is TRBV5-1 and J is TRBJ2-7; TRBD1 matches 9 bases. Germline loops: CDR1 SGHRS, CDR2 YFSETQ. The trim removed 4 bases at V and 5 bases at J, leaving 4 bases unmatched. This CDR3 contains 13 residues.

The table lists this clonotype with many counts. The chain links TRBV28 to TRBJ2-2; 8 nucleotides line up with TRBD2. The V gene end was trimmed by 6 bases and the J gene end by 4 bases; junction bases not matched to a gene: 16. Per germline, CDR1 MDHEN and CDR2 SYDVKM. This CDR3 comprises 18 residues. Written as DNA, the CDR3 is TGTGCCAGCAGCTCGCTAGGACGGGGGGGGGGCTTCACCGGGGAGCTGTTTTTT. It codes for CASSSLGRGGGFTGELFF.

The sample holds many counts of this clonotype. The chain carries TRBV25-1 and TRBJ1-4; D is unresolved. CDR3 length: 14 amino acids. Per the germline V gene, CDR1 is MGHDK and CDR2 is SYGVNS. The V end lost 3 bases, the J end lost 5 bases, and 10 bases lay between the germline ends. The CDR3 here is CASSDRTSNEKLFF. CDR3 nucleotides: TGTGCCAGCAGTGACCGGACCTCGAATGAAAAACTGTTTTTT.

The table lists this clonotype with many counts. This chain connects TRBV20-1 to TRBJ2-1; tentatively, D is TRBD2 (6 bases). This CDR3 spans 15 amino acids. The germline V and J ends were trimmed by 0 bases and 6 bases, with 15 bases remaining between them. CDR1 is DFQATT and CDR2 is SNEGSKA in the germline V gene (reference sequence). CDR3 nucleotide sequence: TGCAGTGCTAGAGATACCGCGGGAACGGGCAATGAGCAGTTCTTC. Its translation: CSARDTAGTGNEQFF.

In the case of this clonotype: The junction does not match germline at one end; this may be a read error. The chain couples TRBV3-1 to TRBJ1-5; TRBD1 matches 7 bases. Germline CDR1 LGHDT, CDR2 YNNKEL (reference sequence). This CDR3 comprises 12 residues. The CDR3 DNA reads TGTGCCAGACAGGGGCTGGATCAGCCCCAGAATTTT. It specifies CARQGLDQPQNF. Full variable domain (outside the CDR3, taken from reference TRBV3-1 and TRBJ1-5): DTAVSQTPKYLVTQMGNDKSIKCEQNLGHDTMYWYKQDSKKFLKIMFSYNNKELIINETVPNRFSPKSPDKAHLNLHINSLELGDSAVYFCARQGLDQPQNFGDGTRLSIL.

For this clonotype: Being one base from a much bigger clone, this may be a read error. This chain uses TRBV20-1 with TRBJ2-1; possible D gene TRBD2, 6 bases. Trimming shortened V by 5 bases and J by 1 base, and 18 bases separated the two germline ends. Germline V gene data show CDR1 as DFQATT and CDR2 as SNEGSKA (reference sequence). The length of the CDR3 is 16 residues. DNA for the CDR3: TGCAGTGCTGACGACCGGGACTTACAATCCTACAATGAGCAGTTCTTC. Translation gives CSADDRDLQSYNEQFF.

This clonotype appeared many times. The rearrangement joins TRBV5-1 to TRBJ1-4; 7 bases line up with TRBD1. CDR3 size: 16 residues. Trimming at V came to 0 bases and at J to 8 bases, leaving 10 bases not matched to a gene. Looked up from germline, CDR1 is SGHRS and CDR2 is YFSETQ. The CDR3 nucleotides read TGCGCCAGCAGCTTGGGACAGGGCGGAGTTGGGGAAAAACTGTTTTTT. It specifies CASSLGQGGVGEKLFF.

This clonotype was recorded many times. The gene calls are TRBV20-1 and TRBJ2-7, with D uncertain. Between the trimmed V and J ends, which lost 2 bases and 5 bases, there was a span of 13 bases. The germline V gene has CDR1 DFQATT and CDR2 SNEGSKA (reference sequence). There are 13 residues in the CDR3. CDR3 protein: CSARLPGLNEQYF. The CDR3 region has the DNA TGCAGTGCTAGATTACCCGGATTAAACGAGCAGTACTTC.

This clonotype was observed many times. The rearrangement uses TRBV7-9 and TRBJ2-1; D possibly corresponds to TRBD2 (6 bases). This CDR3 has 15 residues. V was pared by 5 bases and J by 2 bases, with 13 bases between. CDR1 and CDR2 (germline): SEHNR, FQNEAQ (reference sequence). The CDR3: CASSPRRGPYNEQFF. The CDR3 DNA reads TGTGCCAGCAGCCCCCGGAGGGGTCCCTACAATGAGCAGTTCTTC. Full variable domain (remainder filled in from reference TRBV7-9 and TRBJ2-1): DTGVSQNPRHKITKRGQNVTFRCDPISEHNRLYWYRQTLGQGPEFLTYFQNEAQLEKSRLLSDRFSAERPKGSFSTLEIQRTEQGDSAMYLCASSPRRGPYNEQFFGPGTRLTVL.

Points on this clonotype: A much bigger clone sits one base away, suggesting this may be a read error. This chain connects TRBV5-6 to TRBJ2-3; D gene uncertain. The V gene's germline CDR1 is SGHDT and CDR2 YYEEEE. CDR3 length equals 14 residues. V was shortened by 4 bases and J by 6 bases, with 15 bases between the two germline ends. The CDR3 DNA is TGTGCCAGCAGCGTGAGGCTTCGTCTGGATACGCAGTATTTT. This gives the protein CASSVRLRLDTQYF.

The chain couples TRBV5-1 to TRBJ2-7; possibly TRBD1 for D (6 bases). Looked up from germline, CDR1 is SGHRS and CDR2 is YFSETQ. The V gene lost 3 bases and the J gene lost 6 bases, with 10 bases spanning the gap. The CDR3 extends over 12 amino acids. As DNA, the CDR3 is TGCGCCAGCAGCTCAGGACAGAGCGAGCAGTACTTC. The encoded protein is CASSSGQSEQYF.

The table lists this clonotype with a few counts. The V call is TRBV29-1, the J call TRBJ2-7, with D maybe TRBD1 (7 bases). CDR1 and CDR2 (germline): SQVTM, ANQGSEA. The CDR3 loop spans 13 amino acids. The ends were cut back, 0 bases at V and 2 bases at J, with 8 bases in the middle. DNA for the CDR3: TGCAGCGTTGAAGACAGGGGGGCCTACGAGCAGTACTTC. Its protein product is CSVEDRGAYEQYF.

J is TRBJ2-3 and V is TRBV12-3 or TRBV12-4, with D uncertain. The V end lost 5 bases, the J end lost 1 base, and 13 bases lay between the germline ends. This CDR3 comprises 15 residues. For the CDR3, the DNA is TGTGCCAGCAGTCTGGTCCAGTCCGGCACAGATACGCAGTATTTT. This encodes CASSLVQSGTDTQYF.

This clonotype was observed many times. This chain links TRBV20-1 with TRBJ1-1, with D unclear. With 6 bases removed from V and 10 bases from J, the gap between germline ends came to 12 bases. Germline V lookup: CDR1 DFQATT, CDR2 SNEGSKA (reference sequence). The CDR3 has 10 residues. CDR3 in amino acids: CSALMQSAFF. The CDR3 DNA reads TGCAGTGCCCTGATGCAATCAGCTTTCTTT.

This clonotype was observed many times. The chain recombines TRBV28 with TRBJ2-5; the match to TRBD2 covers 12 bases. After removal of 5 bases from V and 5 bases from J, the junction contained 6 bases not matched to a gene. Germline V gives CDR1 MDHEN, CDR2 SYDVKM. This CDR3 contains 15 residues. CDR3 nucleotides: TGTGCCAGCAGTCCCTCTAGCGGGGGGGCGGAGACCCAGTACTTC. It is translated as CASSPSSGGAETQYF.

This clonotype was counted ten times or more. This chain joins TRBV7-2 and TRBJ2-1; TRBD2 matches 9 bases. CDR1 is SGHTA and CDR2 is FQGNSA in the germline V gene. V lost 0 bases and J lost 14; bases outside the gene matches: 14. The CDR3 has 16 amino acids. The CDR3 protein is CASSLAVTSGSGGEFF. The CDR3 region has the DNA TGTGCCAGCAGCTTAGCGGTGACTAGCGGCTCGGGGGGAGAGTTCTTC.

This clonotype was counted between two and nine times. V is TRBV7-9 and J is TRBJ1-1; no definite D call. The length of the CDR3 is 11 residues. V was cut by 6 bases and J by 8 bases, with 10 bases left in between. Germline-derived CDR1 and CDR2 are SEHNR and FQNEAQ (reference sequence). CDR3 in amino acids: CASSRTEEAFF. DNA of the CDR3: TGTGCCAGCAGTCGGACGGAAGAAGCTTTCTTT.

In its sample, this clonotype was seen many times. This chain links TRBV20-1 with TRBJ2-1, with TRBD2 matching over 8 bases. CDR1 and CDR2 (germline): DFQATT, SNEGSKA (reference sequence). Trimming at V came to 0 bases and at J to 8 bases, leaving 6 bases not matched to a gene. This CDR3 comprises 14 residues. The CDR3 nucleotides are TGCAGTGCTAGAGAGGCGGGGGGAATGGATGAGCAGTTCTTC. Translating gives CSAREAGGMDEQFF.

This clonotype showed up many times. This sequence joins TRBV4-2 and TRBJ2-7, with 8 bases that match TRBD2. V shed 1 base and J 0 bases; nucleotides not matched to a gene: 2. CDR1 and CDR2 (germline): LGHNA, YNFKEQ. CDR3 length: 15 amino acids. This chain's CDR3 is CASSQGLASSYEQYF. CDR3 DNA sequence: TGTGCCAGCAGCCAAGGACTAGCGAGCTCCTACGAGCAGTACTTC.

This clonotype was detected many times. The chain combines TRBV29-1 with TRBJ2-1; possibly TRBD2 for D (6 bases). The CDR3 runs 12 residues. Germline loops: CDR1 SQVTM, CDR2 ANQGSEA. V was pared by 4 bases and J by 4 bases, with 8 bases between. CDR3 region: CSVGGGYNEQFF. CDR3 in DNA: TGCAGCGTTGGCGGAGGGTACAATGAGCAGTTCTTC.

This clonotype was counted ten times or more. The chain is built from TRBV6-5 and TRBJ1-1; the D gene is possibly TRBD1 (5 bases). The germline V and J ends were trimmed by 8 bases and 1 base, with 17 bases remaining between them. CDR1 and CDR2 from the germline V gene are MNHEY and SVGAGI. The CDR3 has 15 amino acids. Here the CDR3 reads CASSGRDSSNTEAFF. CDR3 coding DNA: TGTGCCAGCTCGGGACGTGATTCATCGAACACTGAAGCTTTCTTT.

Only one count was recorded for this clonotype. The junction departs from germline at one end; a sequencing error may be responsible. The chain employs TRBV4-2 and TRBJ1-5, with TRBD1 matching 7 bases. Looked up from germline, CDR1 is LGHNA and CDR2 is YNFKEQ. CDR3 length equals 15 residues. In DNA form, the CDR3 reads TGTGCCAGCAGCAGGGACAGAGGAAGCAATCAGCCCCAGAATTTT. Its translation is CASSRDRGSNQPQNF.

This clonotype appeared many times. J is TRBJ2-7 and V is TRBV5-8; the D is unclear. This CDR3 is built from 13 residues. Germline V gene data show CDR1 as SGHTS and CDR2 as YDEGEE. The V and J ends lost 4 bases and 2 bases respectively, with 10 bases between them. The CDR3 is CASSTRKTYEQYF. CDR3 sequence (DNA): TGTGCCAGCAGCACCAGGAAAACCTACGAGCAGTACTTC.